This T cell receptor (beta chain) was identified in a study of T-cell reconstitution after alpha-beta-depleted transplantation in children. Trimming cost V 4 bases and J 2 bases, with 16 bases left between them. CDR3 length: 15 residues. The germline gives CDR1 SQVTM, CDR2 ANQGSEA. Library preparation (for TCRbeta) was performed with unique molecular identifiers. TCRdb reprocessed the PCR reads with MiXCR, giving one entry per CDR3 protein. The top ten hold roughly 41% of the sample, which has approximately 350,000 distinct CDR3 sequences, about a sixth seen once. Study-level results: Several hundred rapidly expanded clones from non-depleted graft cells reportedly supplied alpha-beta T cells about two months post-transplant. Some patients' high day-60 TCRbeta diversity was traced to surviving recipient T cells and thymic progenitors.

The table lists this clonotype with many counts. Its antigen is unidentified. The chain recombines TRBV29-1 with TRBJ2-3; the D call may be TRBD1 or TRBD2 (5 bases each). The receptor was derived from a male patient aged 2 to 10 who had a stem cell transplant for acute lymphoblastic leukemia, so the T cells may come from the graft donor. Specimen: PBMCs, mostly from graft donor cells, collected 360 days after TCRalphabeta/CD19-depleted stem cell transplant. Here the CDR3 DNA reads TGCAGCGTTGGCGGGTCGTGGGGCCACACAGATACGCAGTATTTT. Residues: CSVGGSWGHTDTQYF.